These 25 T cell receptor beta chains share one sample of origin, sequenced in a study of T cells in Graves' hyperthyroidism and ophthalmopathy. Amplification targeted TCR beta CDR3 regions from RNA transcripts. TCR CDR3 regions were first amplified by RT-PCR with HTBI primers. TCRdb re-derived calls from the multiplex PCR reads in MiXCR, one entry per CDR3 protein. This sample carries over 650,000 distinct CDR3 sequences, 45% of them seen once, and the ten largest clones take under 8%. The sequenced sample was peripheral blood or thyroid tissue (not recorded which). The receptors come from an adult man with Graves' disease, either hyperthyroidism or ophthalmopathy (not recorded which).

V usage is TRBV24-1 and J usage is TRBJ2-5, with a tentative D call TRBD1 (7 bases). The CDR3 extends over 14 amino acids. V lost 4 bases to trimming and J lost 5 bases, with 13 bases between them. Germline CDR1 and CDR2: KGHDR and SFDVKD. In DNA, the CDR3 is TGTGCCACCAGTGACAGGGGGGTCGGGGAGACCCAGTACTTC. Amino acids: CATSDRGVGETQYF.

The chain combines TRBV10-3 with TRBJ2-3; perhaps TRBD1 as D (6 bases). Trimming stripped 10 bases from V and 0 bases from J, with 14 bases between. The CDR3 extends over 14 amino acids. In germline, CDR1 is ENHRY, CDR2 SYGVKD. The chain's CDR3 is CASSRGSSTDTQYF. The CDR3 nucleotides read TGTGCCAGCAGCAGGGGAAGCAGCACAGATACGCAGTATTTT.

The chain carries TRBV29-1 and TRBJ1-2; 7 bases match TRBD1. J was trimmed by 4 bases and V by 0 bases; bases with no gene match: 8. This CDR3 region has 15 residues. Germline V gene lookup returns CDR1 SQVTM and CDR2 ANQGSEA. CDR3 sequence reads: CSVEDTGAMGYGYTF. CDR3 nucleotides: TGCAGCGTTGAAGATACAGGGGCCATGGGCTATGGCTACACCTTC.

CDR3 DNA sequence: TGCAGCGTAGCTATAGCTAACTATGGCTACACCTTC. Translated: CSVAIANYGYTF. The chain is built from TRBV29-1 and TRBJ1-2; the D is unclear. The germline V gene encodes CDR1 SQVTM and CDR2 ANQGSEA. CDR3 length: 12 residues. V was pared by 6 bases and J by 0 bases, with 8 bases between.

This clonotype came up a few times. A much larger clone lies a single base off, so this may be a read error. This chain joins TRBV3-1 and TRBJ2-5; D unclear. Germline lookup yields CDR1 LGHDT and CDR2 YNNKEL (reference sequence). The V end lost 3 bases, the J end lost 5 bases, and 1 base lay between the germline ends. This CDR3 contains 10 residues. CDR3 amino acids: CASSHETQYF. CDR3 nucleotides: TGTGCCAGCAGCCATGAGACCCAGTACTTC.

The table lists this clonotype with a few counts. The chain couples TRBV5-6 to TRBJ1-2; TRBD1 might be the D (5 bases). This CDR3 comprises 14 residues. V was pared by 1 base and J by 6 bases, with 13 bases between. Germline CDR1 SGHDT, CDR2 YYEEEE. The CDR3, as DNA: TGTGCCAGCAGCTTGCGGTCGGGGCGTAATGGCTACACCTTC. Translated: CASSLRSGRNGYTF.

The chain couples TRBV7-8 to TRBJ1-1; 8 nucleotides line up with TRBD1. The CDR3 covers 15 residues. Germline CDR1 is SGHVS and CDR2 is FQNEAQ. Trimming at V came to 5 bases and at J to 1 base, leaving 6 bases not matched to a gene. CDR3 sequence: CASSQGQAPNTEAFF. The DNA of the CDR3 is TGTGCCAGCAGCCAGGGACAGGCACCGAACACTGAAGCTTTCTTT.

The genes are TRBV10-3 and TRBJ2-7; D is unclear. Germline CDR1 is ENHRY and CDR2 is SYGVKD. Trimming removed 6 bases at V and 1 base at J, with 10 bases between. The CDR3 consists of 13 residues. CDR3 in amino acids: CAISADVSYEQYF. The DNA for the CDR3 is TGTGCCATCAGCGCGGACGTATCCTACGAGCAGTACTTC.

V gene TRBV20-1 combines with J gene TRBJ1-2; the match to TRBD1 covers 7 bases. The CDR3 runs 18 residues. The trim removed 1 base at V and 3 bases at J, leaving 17 bases unmatched. Germline CDR1 is DFQATT and CDR2 is SNEGSKA (reference sequence). The chain's CDR3 is CSARATNKQGSVDYGYTF. The CDR3 DNA is TGCAGTGCTAGAGCAACTAACAAACAGGGGTCTGTAGACTATGGCTACACCTTC.

This rearrangement joins TRBV7-8 to TRBJ1-2; TRBD1 might be the D (5 bases). The CDR3 runs to 13 residues. The germline V gene has CDR1 SGHVS and CDR2 FQNEAQ. Trimming shortened V by 6 bases and J by 8 bases, and 16 bases separated the two germline ends. The CDR3 sequence: CASSPTTVGGYTF. The CDR3 bases are TGTGCCAGCAGTCCGACGACAGTGGGGGGCTACACCTTC.

This clonotype was recorded many times. J is TRBJ1-1 and V is TRBV24-1, with TRBD1 identical over 10 bases. Per the germline V gene, CDR1 is KGHDR and CDR2 is SFDVKD. J lost 4 bases, V lost 8 bases, and 6 bases had no gene match. The length of the CDR3 is 14 residues. CDR3: CATKGTGDVTEAFF. The CDR3 DNA follows: TGTGCCACCAAGGGGACAGGGGATGTCACTGAAGCTTTCTTT.

This clonotype was picked up a small number of times. The rearrangement links TRBV5-5 to TRBJ1-1; 7 positions match TRBD1. V trimming: 4 bases; J trimming: 3 bases; junction bases outside the gene matches: 6. Looked up from germline, CDR1 is SGHKS and CDR2 is YYEKEE (reference sequence). The CDR3 length is 14 residues. Here the CDR3 reads CASSRGTVYTEAFF. As DNA, the CDR3 is TGTGCCAGCAGCCGCGGGACAGTGTACACTGAAGCTTTCTTT.

V gene TRBV29-1 combines with J gene TRBJ1-2, with 9 bases lining up with TRBD1. CDR1 and CDR2 from the germline V gene are SQVTM and ANQGSEA. V trimming: 7 bases; J trimming: 7 bases; junction bases outside the gene matches: 10. The CDR3 contains 13 residues. CDR3 coding DNA: TGCAGCGGGACAATGACAGGGGGTAGTGGCTACACCTTC. Residues: CSGTMTGGSGYTF.

The rearrangement links TRBV28 to TRBJ1-4, with D possibly being TRBD1 (6 bases). Germline V lookup: CDR1 MDHEN, CDR2 SYDVKM. The CDR3 spans 15 residues. Trimming removed 5 bases from V and 5 bases from J, with 15 bases in between. CDR3 sequence: CASSLRTVGNEKLFF. CDR3 DNA sequence: TGTGCCAGCAGTCTGCGGACAGTGGGGAATGAAAAACTGTTTTTT.

With respect to this clonotype: Possible read error: a much larger clone is one base away. This chain uses TRBV2 with TRBJ2-5, with D perhaps TRBD2 (6 bases). Germline CDR1 reads SNHLY; CDR2 reads FYNNEI. The CDR3 covers 16 residues. The CDR3 reads CTSSEGDGGAQETQYF. The CDR3 nucleotides read TGTACCAGCAGTGAAGGGGACGGGGGAGCCCAAGAGACCCAGTACTTC.

The J gene is TRBJ2-7, the V gene TRBV24-1, with 12 nucleotides matching TRBD1. Looked up from germline, CDR1 is KGHDR and CDR2 is SFDVKD. Unmatched junction bases numbered 5, after V lost 2 bases and J lost 7 bases. CDR3 length equals 15 residues. In nucleotides, the CDR3 is TGTGCCACCAGTGATTCCGGGACAGGGGGCCGGGAGCAGTACTTC. Its translation: CATSDSGTGGREQYF.

The V and J genes are TRBV4-3 and TRBJ2-6; maybe TRBD1 (6 bases). V lost 4 bases to trimming and J lost 2 bases, with 12 bases between them. This CDR3 has 16 residues. Per germline, CDR1 LGHNA and CDR2 YSLEER. The CDR3 is CASSPFHRAGANVLTF. The CDR3 nucleotides are TGCGCCAGCAGCCCATTCCACAGGGCTGGGGCCAACGTCCTGACTTTC.

V gene TRBV25-1 combines with J gene TRBJ2-7; TRBD2 aligns across 10 bases. J gave up 4 bases and V 6 bases, and 12 bases lay outside the gene matches. CDR1 is MGHDK, CDR2 SYGVNS, per germline. The CDR3 sequence is 16 residues long. The CDR3 sequence: CASSRGAGGPAYEQYF. The CDR3 DNA reads TGTGCCAGCAGCCGAGGAGCGGGAGGGCCAGCGTACGAGCAGTACTTC.

This chain links TRBV7-2 with TRBJ1-6; D is perhaps TRBD1 (6 bases). V lost 11 bases and J 9 bases, leaving 20 bases between the germline ends. CDR3 length: 14 residues. Looked up from germline, CDR1 is SGHTA and CDR2 is FQGNSA. CDR3 loop: CASSTGTLVSPLHF. The DNA of the CDR3 is TGTGCCTCGTCCACCGGGACACTGGTTTCACCCCTCCACTTT.

As regards this clonotype: It may be a read error: a sequence one base away is much more abundant. The V gene is TRBV4-1, the J gene TRBJ1-4; a weak D match, TRBD1 (6 bases). The CDR3 loop spans 15 amino acids. The germline V gene encodes CDR1 MGHRA and CDR2 YSYEKL. In DNA, the CDR3 is TGTGCCAGCAGCTTGGCCGGAGGGGGTGGTGAAAAACTGTTTTTT. This translates into CASSLAGGGGEKLFF.

Only one count was recorded for this clonotype. The chain has TRBV15 and TRBJ1-6; 7 nucleotides match TRBD1. The CDR3 is 15 amino acids. Germline trimming cut 3 bases from V and 3 bases from J; bases unmatched to any gene: 2. Germline-derived CDR1 and CDR2 are LNHNV and YYDKDF (reference sequence). This chain's CDR3 is CATSRDRSYNSPLHF. Here the CDR3 DNA reads TGTGCCACCAGCAGGGACAGGAGCTATAATTCACCCCTCCACTTT.

This clonotype was found many times. The chain couples TRBV6-5 to TRBJ1-2; no firm D call. Looked up from germline, CDR1 is MNHEY and CDR2 is SVGAGI. The germline V and J ends were trimmed by 0 bases and 5 bases, with 4 bases remaining between them. The CDR3 spans 12 residues. The CDR3 loop reads CASSYSGYGYTF. The CDR3 DNA sequence: TGTGCCAGCAGTTACTCGGGGTATGGCTACACCTTC.

This clonotype appeared a few times. V and J are TRBV7-9 and TRBJ2-5; D possibly uses TRBD1 or TRBD2 (5 bases each). This CDR3 has 16 residues. Trimming cost V 1 base and J 2 bases, with 14 bases left between them. Germline-derived CDR1 and CDR2 are SEHNR and FQNEAQ (reference sequence). The DNA of the CDR3 is TGTGCCAGCAGCTTAGGGGGACGGGGTGAACAAGAGACCCAGTACTTC. It specifies CASSLGGRGEQETQYF. The full variable domain, in which reference TRBV7-9 and TRBJ2-5 provide the parts outside the CDR3, is DTGVSQNPRHKITKRGQNVTFRCDPISEHNRLYWYRQTLGQGPEFLTYFQNEAQLEKSRLLSDRFSAERPKGSFSTLEIQRTEQGDSAMYLCASSLGGRGEQETQYFGPGTRLLVL.

Note on this clonotype: This may be a read error, as it is one base from a much larger clone. The rearrangement uses TRBV2 and TRBJ2-7, with D maybe TRBD2 (5 bases). The CDR3 is 16 amino acids. The germline CDR1 and CDR2 sequences are SNHLY and FYNNEI. CDR3 sequence (DNA): TGTGCCAGCAGTGAAGATAGGATCCGCCTAGCTTACGAGCAGTGCTTC. It translates to CASSEDRIRLAYEQCF.

There are a few counts of this clonotype. The chain combines TRBV19 with TRBJ1-5, with a weak D call TRBD1 (6 bases). Germline V gives CDR1 LNHDA, CDR2 SQIVND (reference sequence). CDR3 length: 13 amino acids. V was pared by 3 bases and J by 11 bases, with 14 bases between. CDR3 in amino acids: CASSIRGPRSQHF. The DNA of the CDR3 is TGTGCCAGTAGTATCCGGGGGCCTCGGTCCCAGCATTTT.